This T cell receptor beta chain appears in the sequencing data of a study of T cells in Graves' hyperthyroidism and ophthalmopathy. In the study overall: The initial diagnosis was the point when peripheral blood was collected, ahead of any treatment.

Amplified regions were TCR beta CDR3 sequences from RNA transcripts. The primer set for the first-round RT-PCR of the TCR CDR3 was HTBI. TCRdb called the multiplex PCR reads again in MiXCR, with one record for every CDR3 protein. Altogether a few hundred thousand distinct CDR3 sequences are present, 15% being singletons, with the ten largest covering 30% to 35%. V was shortened by 1 base and J by 0 bases, with 6 bases between the two germline ends. The germline gives CDR1 MGHDK, CDR2 SYGVNS. This CDR3 is built from 14 residues. General study points: Also found in blood were most expanded thyroid clonotypes above 0.001.

This clonotype was found a few times. Its target is not known. Those patients with uncontrolled infection, other autoimmune disease, pregnancy or lactation were excluded. The receptor's source is a woman in her twenties or thirties with Graves' hyperthyroidism. Material: blood. J is TRBJ2-5 and V is TRBV25-1; D call uncertain. CDR3 sequence reads: CASSEWQDQETQYF. CDR3 nucleotide sequence: TGTGCCAGCAGTGAATGGCAGGACCAAGAGACCCAGTACTTC.